What follows are 13 T cell receptor beta chains derived from one specimen sequenced in a study of blood T cells in healthy people across ages. Using a J-beta primer mix together with a sample-barcoded 5' primer, a second PCR was run for about 7 to 12 cycles. TCRdb ran MiXCR on the 5' RACE reads and lists one entry per CDR3 protein. This sample has 1 million to 1.2 million distinct CDR3 sequences, with 30% to 40% found just once. Sequenced input: blood. These receptors were taken from a man younger than 35 in good health.

This chain uses TRBV14 with TRBJ2-1, with 12 nucleotides matching TRBD2. V lost 4 bases, J lost 14 bases, and 12 bases stayed unmatched. The CDR3 is 15 amino acids. Germline CDR1 reads SGHDN; CDR2 reads FVKESK. This CDR3 is CASSPKYLAGGPEFF. As DNA, the CDR3 is TGTGCCAGCAGCCCAAAGTACCTAGCGGGGGGGCCGGAGTTCTTC.

V and J are TRBV5-1 and TRBJ2-3, with 8 bases identical to TRBD2. The CDR3 contains 16 residues. The germline CDR1 and CDR2 sequences are SGHRS and YFSETQ. V shed 0 bases and J 1 base; nucleotides not matched to a gene: 4. The DNA of the CDR3 is TGCGCCAGCAGCTTGGACCGGGGGGGCCGCACAGATACGCAGTATTTT. The encoded protein is CASSLDRGGRTDTQYF.

This clonotype was counted many times. The V call is TRBV7-9, the J call TRBJ1-2; D not certain. From germline, CDR1 is SEHNR and CDR2 FQNEAQ (reference sequence). The CDR3 totals 13 residues. Trimming took off 5 bases at V and 3 bases at J, with 10 bases between the two ends. The CDR3 coding sequence is TGTGCCAGCAGCCCCTCCGGGGACTATGGCTACACCTTC. This sequence encodes CASSPSGDYGYTF.

The chain joins TRBV6-1 to TRBJ2-1, with D perhaps matching TRBD2 (5 bases). Deletions cut 3 bases from V and 2 bases from J, with 11 bases between. The CDR3 runs to 15 residues. Germline assignment: CDR1 MNHNS and CDR2 SASEGT. The CDR3: CASSEVGGAYNEQFF. The CDR3 nucleotides read TGTGCCAGCAGTGAGGTCGGAGGAGCCTACAATGAGCAGTTCTTC.

This clonotype came up once. The chain joins TRBV5-1 to TRBJ1-5; TRBD1 aligns across 9 bases. The CDR3 has 16 amino acids. Per the germline V gene, CDR1 is SGHRS and CDR2 is YFSETQ. V lost 1 base to trimming and J lost 6 bases; unmatched junction nucleotides: 8. The CDR3 here is CASSLTGATGGQPQHF. CDR3 bases: TGCGCCAGCAGCTTGACAGGGGCGACAGGGGGTCAGCCCCAGCATTTT.

In its sample, this clonotype was seen many times. The rearrangement joins TRBV20-1 to TRBJ2-7; TRBD1 matches 8 bases. The CDR3 has 14 amino acids. Looked up from germline, CDR1 is DFQATT and CDR2 is SNEGSKA (reference sequence). Trimming took 5 bases from V and 0 from J; bases not matched to a gene: 6. This CDR3 is CSADRGPNSYEQYF. CDR3 nucleotide sequence: TGCAGTGCTGACAGGGGTCCGAACTCCTACGAGCAGTACTTC.

The rearrangement uses TRBV30 and TRBJ1-1; 7 bases line up with TRBD1. V shed 4 bases and J 3 bases; nucleotides not matched to a gene: 5. Looked up from germline, CDR1 is GTSNPN and CDR2 is SVGIG (reference sequence). This CDR3 is 13 amino acids long. The CDR3 bases are TGTGCCTGGACAGGGGGTATGGACACTGAAGCTTTCTTT. Protein product: CAWTGGMDTEAFF.

In nucleotides, the CDR3 is TGCGCCAGCAGCCAAGGGGCTCTAAAAGAGACGCAGTATTTT. Residues: CASSQGALKETQYF. V and J are TRBV4-3 and TRBJ2-3; D gene ambiguous. Germline CDR1 reads LGHNA; CDR2 reads YSLEER. V was trimmed by 1 base and J by 9 bases, leaving 14 bases between them. CDR3 length: 14 residues.

V and J are TRBV7-2 and TRBJ2-7; TRBD2 matches 8 bases. V shed 5 bases, J shed 5 bases, and the junction held 5 bases outside the gene matches. This CDR3 has 13 amino acids. Germline CDR1 is SGHTA and CDR2 is FQGNSA. The CDR3 here is CASSPGLVNEQYF. CDR3 in DNA: TGTGCCAGCAGCCCGGGACTAGTAAACGAGCAGTACTTC.

This clonotype was recorded a few times. J is TRBJ2-3 and V is TRBV5-1; D possibly matches TRBD1 or TRBD2 (5 bases each). The CDR3 consists of 14 residues. The V end was cut by 0 bases, the J end by 4 bases, with 9 bases between. Germline V gene data show CDR1 as SGHRS and CDR2 as YFSETQ. The CDR3 loop is CASSLEWGSDTQYF. The CDR3 DNA follows: TGCGCCAGCAGCTTGGAGTGGGGGTCAGATACGCAGTATTTT.

The chain is built from TRBV5-5 and TRBJ2-3; no definite D call. Trimming shortened V by 3 bases and J by 6 bases, and 14 bases separated the two germline ends. There are 14 residues in the CDR3. CDR1 and CDR2 from the germline V gene are SGHKS and YYEKEE (reference sequence). CDR3 nucleotide sequence: TGTGCCAGCAGCTCTAGAGTCTTAGGGGATACGCAGTATTTT. It is translated as CASSSRVLGDTQYF.

The chain recombines TRBV20-1 with TRBJ2-1; possibly TRBD2 for D (5 bases). Trimming stripped 2 bases from V and 6 bases from J, with 17 bases between. Germline V CDR1 and CDR2: DFQATT, SNEGSKA (reference sequence). The CDR3 consists of 15 residues. Written as DNA, the CDR3 is TGCAGTGCTAGAAGGACTGGCCATCGGTCCAATGAGCAGTTCTTC. It specifies CSARRTGHRSNEQFF.

This rearrangement joins TRBV4-2 to TRBJ2-1; 14 bases match TRBD2. The V segment lost 4 bases and the J segment 0 bases; nucleotides outside the gene matches: 8. Looked up from germline, CDR1 is LGHNA and CDR2 is YNFKEQ. The CDR3 sequence is 19 residues long. The CDR3 sequence: CASSRSTSGGESSYNEQFF. As DNA, the CDR3 is TGTGCCAGCAGCCGCTCGACTAGCGGGGGGGAGAGCTCCTACAATGAGCAGTTCTTC.